A selection of T cell receptor beta chains follows, all from one sample in a study of T cell responses to AZD1222 COVID-19 vaccine. The data were produced by immunoSEQ multiplex PCR, yet TCRdb's version contains in-frame clones alone and is incomplete. Of over 85,000 clones listed, around 90% are singletons. Material: peripheral blood, obtained 28 days after the second AZD1222 dose. These receptors all come from an adult who received the AZD1222 COVID-19 vaccine. CDR3s include the opening cysteine and the closing phenylalanine or tryptophan. Each record gives: J gene, clone size, CDR3 length, D gene, V gene, CDR3 protein, CDR3 DNA. A D gene is named only where the DNA matches it firmly. A clone size is listed for some rows: how often the clone was seen (once, few, many), or a class if it is expanded.

J gene: TRBJ1-1; clone size: .; CDR3 length: 13; D gene: TRBD1; V gene: TRBV19; CDR3 protein: CASRPGTAYEAFF; CDR3 DNA: TGTGCCAGTAGACCCGGGACAGCTTATGAAGCTTTCTTT
J gene: TRBJ2-1; clone size: once; CDR3 length: 13; D gene: TRBD1; V gene: TRBV6-5; CDR3 protein: CAIGQGNYNEQFF; CDR3 DNA: TGTGCCATTGGACAGGGAAACTACAATGAGCAGTTCTTC
J gene: TRBJ2-3; clone size: .; CDR3 length: 11; D gene: .; V gene: TRBV20-1; CDR3 protein: CSAYSGHTQYF; CDR3 DNA: TGCAGTGCTTATAGCGGACATACGCAGTATTTT
J gene: TRBJ2-2; clone size: .; CDR3 length: 16; D gene: .; V gene: TRBV11-2; CDR3 protein: CASSFSASTGSGELFF; CDR3 DNA: TGTGCCAGCAGCTTCTCTGCTTCGACCGGGTCCGGGGAGCTGTTTTTT
J gene: TRBJ2-1; clone size: .; CDR3 length: 13; D gene: TRBD1; V gene: TRBV27; CDR3 protein: CASRPGQDNEQFF; CDR3 DNA: TGTGCCAGCCGCCCGGGACAGGACAATGAGCAGTTCTTC
J gene: TRBJ1-2; clone size: .; CDR3 length: 14; D gene: .; V gene: TRBV5-4; CDR3 protein: CASSQRVQNYGYTF; CDR3 DNA: TGTGCCAGCAGCCAAAGGGTACAAAACTATGGCTACACCTTC
J gene: TRBJ1-1; clone size: .; CDR3 length: 17; D gene: .; V gene: TRBV4-1; CDR3 protein: CASSQRGNPSANTEAFF; CDR3 DNA: TGCGCCAGCAGCCAAAGGGGTAATCCAAGTGCTAACACTGAAGCTTTCTTT
J gene: TRBJ1-2; clone size: .; CDR3 length: 13; D gene: .; V gene: TRBV4-1; CDR3 protein: CASSQDGVYGYTF; CDR3 DNA: TGCGCCAGCAGCCAAGATGGCGTTTATGGCTACACCTTC
J gene: TRBJ1-1; clone size: .; CDR3 length: 15; D gene: TRBD1; V gene: TRBV19; CDR3 protein: CASSRDRGLDTEAFF; CDR3 DNA: TGTGCCAGTAGCCGGGACAGGGGGCTTGACACTGAAGCTTTCTTT
J gene: TRBJ1-6; clone size: .; CDR3 length: 15; D gene: .; V gene: TRBV9; CDR3 protein: CASSVDGTVNSPLHF; CDR3 DNA: TGTGCCAGCAGCGTAGACGGGACGGTGAATTCACCCCTCCACTTT
J gene: TRBJ1-5; clone size: .; CDR3 length: 17; D gene: TRBD1; V gene: TRBV20-1; CDR3 protein: CSASGGRGTDSNQPQHF; CDR3 DNA: TGCAGTGCTAGTGGCGGGCGAGGGACAGATAGCAATCAGCCCCAGCATTTT
J gene: TRBJ2-1; clone size: .; CDR3 length: 16; D gene: TRBD2; V gene: TRBV10-1; CDR3 protein: CASSDQRGGVYNEQFF; CDR3 DNA: TGCGCCAGCAGTGACCAGCGGGGGGGCGTATACAATGAGCAGTTCTTC
J gene: TRBJ2-6; clone size: .; CDR3 length: 18; D gene: .; V gene: TRBV5-5; CDR3 protein: CASSRWTETSSGANVLTF; CDR3 DNA: TGTGCCAGCAGCCGATGGACAGAGACAAGCTCTGGGGCCAACGTCCTGACTTTC